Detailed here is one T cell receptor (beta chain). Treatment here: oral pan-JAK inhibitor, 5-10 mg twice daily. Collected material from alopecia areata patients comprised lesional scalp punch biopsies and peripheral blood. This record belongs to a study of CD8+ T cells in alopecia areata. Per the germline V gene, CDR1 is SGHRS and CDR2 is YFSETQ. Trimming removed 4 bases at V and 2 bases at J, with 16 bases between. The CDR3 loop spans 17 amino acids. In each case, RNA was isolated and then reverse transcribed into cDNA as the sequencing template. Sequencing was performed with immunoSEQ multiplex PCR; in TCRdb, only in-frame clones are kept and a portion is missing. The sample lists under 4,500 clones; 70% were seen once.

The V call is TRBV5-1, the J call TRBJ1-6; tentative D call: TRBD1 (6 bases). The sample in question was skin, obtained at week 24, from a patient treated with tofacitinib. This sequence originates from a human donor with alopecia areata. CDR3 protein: CASSLSQGRTYNSPLHF. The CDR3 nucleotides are TGCGCCAGCAGCCTTAGTCAGGGGAGGACCTATAATTCACCCCTCCACTTT.